This T cell receptor (beta chain) was identified in a study of control samples from healthy donors and cancer patients. CDR1 is MGHDK and CDR2 is SYGVNS in the germline V gene. This CDR3 comprises 16 residues. The V and J ends lost 2 bases and 4 bases respectively, with 16 bases between them. Assay used: immunoSEQ multiplex PCR; TCRdb lists only in-frame clones, some missing. Of some 200,000 clones listed, over 85% are singletons. Sequencing used blood. The TCR originated in a man younger than 30 in good health. The V and J genes are TRBV25-1 and TRBJ2-3, with D tentatively TRBD2 (6 bases). In nucleotides, the CDR3 is TGTGCCAGCAGTGAACTCCGGGGGTCGGTAGCAGATACGCAGTATTTT. It specifies CASSELRGSVADTQYF.